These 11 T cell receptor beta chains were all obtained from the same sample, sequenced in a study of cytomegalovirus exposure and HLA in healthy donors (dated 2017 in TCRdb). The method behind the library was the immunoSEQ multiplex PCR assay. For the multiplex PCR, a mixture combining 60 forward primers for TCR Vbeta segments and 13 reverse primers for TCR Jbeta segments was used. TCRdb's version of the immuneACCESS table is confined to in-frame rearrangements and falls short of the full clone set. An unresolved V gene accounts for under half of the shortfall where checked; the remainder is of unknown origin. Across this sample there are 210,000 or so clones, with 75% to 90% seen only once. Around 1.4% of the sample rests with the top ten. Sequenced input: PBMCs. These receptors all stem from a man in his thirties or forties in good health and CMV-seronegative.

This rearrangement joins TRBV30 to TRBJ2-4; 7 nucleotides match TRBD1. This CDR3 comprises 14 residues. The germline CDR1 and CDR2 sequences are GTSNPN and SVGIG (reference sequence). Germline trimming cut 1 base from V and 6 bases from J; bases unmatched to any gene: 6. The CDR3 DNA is TGTGCCTGGAGTGCCGGACAGGCTGTAAACATTCAGTACTTC. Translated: CAWSAGQAVNIQYF.

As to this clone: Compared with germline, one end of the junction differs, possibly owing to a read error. The DNA of the CDR3 is TGTTCCAGCAGCGCCTCGGCGGAACACCCCTACGAGCAGTACTTC. This sequence encodes CSSSASAEHPYEQYF. J is TRBJ2-7 and V is TRBV7-9; no clear D. Germline CDR1 and CDR2: SEHNR and FQNEAQ (reference sequence). The CDR3 extends over 15 amino acids.

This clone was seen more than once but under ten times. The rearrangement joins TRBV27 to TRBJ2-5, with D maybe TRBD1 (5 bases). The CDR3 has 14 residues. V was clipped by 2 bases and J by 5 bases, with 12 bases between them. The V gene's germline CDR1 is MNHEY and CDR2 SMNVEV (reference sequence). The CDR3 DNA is TGTGCCAGCAGTTTAATGTCTCCAGGGGAGACCCAGTACTTC. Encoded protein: CASSLMSPGETQYF.

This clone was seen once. CDR3 in amino acids: CASSWDNYEQYF. The CDR3 nucleotides read TGTGCCAGCAGCTGGGACAACTACGAGCAGTACTTC. This rearrangement joins TRBV11-2 to TRBJ2-7; perhaps TRBD1 as D (6 bases). CDR1 is SGHAT, CDR2 FQNNGV, per germline. V was pared by 4 bases and J by 3 bases, with 7 bases between. CDR3 length equals 12 residues.

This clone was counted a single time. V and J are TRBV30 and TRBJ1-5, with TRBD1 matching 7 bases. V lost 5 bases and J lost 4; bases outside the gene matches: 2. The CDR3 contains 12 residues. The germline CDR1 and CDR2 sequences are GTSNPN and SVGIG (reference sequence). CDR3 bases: TGTGCCTGGGACAGGGTGAATCAGCCCCAGCATTTT. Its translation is CAWDRVNQPQHF.

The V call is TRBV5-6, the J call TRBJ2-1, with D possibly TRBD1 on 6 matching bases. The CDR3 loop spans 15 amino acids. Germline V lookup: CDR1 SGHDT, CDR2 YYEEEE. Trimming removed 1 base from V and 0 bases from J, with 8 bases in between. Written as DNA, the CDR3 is TGTGCCAGCAGCTTGAAGGGGGTCTCCTACAATGAGCAGTTCTTC. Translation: CASSLKGVSYNEQFF.

The CDR3 DNA is TGCAGCGCCCTAGCGGGGAGCTCCTACAATGAGCAGTTCTTC. Amino acid sequence: CSALAGSSYNEQFF. V is TRBV29-1 and J is TRBJ2-1; 9 bases map to TRBD2. Germline V gives CDR1 SQVTM, CDR2 ANQGSEA. The CDR3 covers 14 residues. V trimming: 7 bases; J trimming: 0 bases; junction bases outside the gene matches: 4.

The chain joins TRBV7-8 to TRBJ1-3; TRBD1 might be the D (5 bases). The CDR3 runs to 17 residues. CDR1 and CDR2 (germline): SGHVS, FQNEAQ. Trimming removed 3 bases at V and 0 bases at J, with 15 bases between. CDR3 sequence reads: CASSLQIDGHSGNTIYF. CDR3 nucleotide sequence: TGTGCCAGCAGCTTGCAAATTGACGGACACTCTGGAAACACCATATATTTT.

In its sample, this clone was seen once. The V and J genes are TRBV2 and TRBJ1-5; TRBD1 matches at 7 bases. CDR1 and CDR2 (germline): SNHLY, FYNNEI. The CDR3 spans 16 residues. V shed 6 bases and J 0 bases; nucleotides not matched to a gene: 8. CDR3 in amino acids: CASSITGAHSNQPQHF. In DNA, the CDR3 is TGTGCCAGCAGCATAACAGGGGCCCATAGCAATCAGCCCCAGCATTTT.

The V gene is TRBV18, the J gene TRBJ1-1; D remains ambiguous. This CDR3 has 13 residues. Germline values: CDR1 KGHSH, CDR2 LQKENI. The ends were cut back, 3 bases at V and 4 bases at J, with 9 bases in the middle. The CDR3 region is CASSPRSRTEAFF. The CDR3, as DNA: TGTGCCAGCTCACCTCGTTCTCGCACTGAAGCTTTCTTT.

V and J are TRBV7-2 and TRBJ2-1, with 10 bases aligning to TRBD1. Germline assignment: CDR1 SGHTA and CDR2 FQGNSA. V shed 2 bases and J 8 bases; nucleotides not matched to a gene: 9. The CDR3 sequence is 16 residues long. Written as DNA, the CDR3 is TGTGCCAGCAGCTTAAGAGGGACAGGGGTAGAGGATGAGCAGTTCTTC. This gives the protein CASSLRGTGVEDEQFF.